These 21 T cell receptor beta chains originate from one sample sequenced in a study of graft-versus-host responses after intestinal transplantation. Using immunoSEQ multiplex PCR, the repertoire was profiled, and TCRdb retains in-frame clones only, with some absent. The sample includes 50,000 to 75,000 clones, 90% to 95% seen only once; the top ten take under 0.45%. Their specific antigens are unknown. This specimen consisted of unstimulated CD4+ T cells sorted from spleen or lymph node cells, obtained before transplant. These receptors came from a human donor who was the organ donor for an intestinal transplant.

DNA for the CDR3: TGTGCCAGCAGCCCTAGGTGGGGCCCCTACGAGCAGTACTTC. This translates into CASSPRWGPYEQYF. This rearrangement joins TRBV7-2 to TRBJ2-7; D possibly corresponds to TRBD1 (5 bases). The ends were cut back, 5 bases at V and 2 bases at J, with 13 bases in the middle. Germline loops: CDR1 SGHTA, CDR2 FQGNSA. This CDR3 comprises 14 residues.

CDR3 amino acids: CASSQDWAGPSYEQYF. CDR3 DNA: TGTGCCAGCAGCCAAGATTGGGCGGGGCCATCCTACGAGCAGTACTTC. This chain uses TRBV4-2 with TRBJ2-7; D is perhaps TRBD2 (6 bases). The CDR3 consists of 16 residues. The ends were cut back, 0 bases at V and 1 base at J, with 13 bases in the middle. The germline V gene has CDR1 LGHNA and CDR2 YNFKEQ.

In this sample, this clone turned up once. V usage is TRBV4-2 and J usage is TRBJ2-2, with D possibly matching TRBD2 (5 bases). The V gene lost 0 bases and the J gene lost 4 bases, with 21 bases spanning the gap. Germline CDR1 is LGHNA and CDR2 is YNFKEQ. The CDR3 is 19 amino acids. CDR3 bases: TGTGCCAGCAGCCAAGATTGGGCGAGGCTAGCCCGCGGCACCGGGGAGCTGTTTTTT. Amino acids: CASSQDWARLARGTGELFF.

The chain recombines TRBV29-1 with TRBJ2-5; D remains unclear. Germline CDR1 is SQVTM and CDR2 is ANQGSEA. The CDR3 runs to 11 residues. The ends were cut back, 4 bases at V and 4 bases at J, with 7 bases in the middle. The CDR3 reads CSVAVSETQYF. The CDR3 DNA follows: TGCAGCGTTGCGGTTTCAGAGACCCAGTACTTC. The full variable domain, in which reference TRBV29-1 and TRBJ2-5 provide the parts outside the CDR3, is SAVISQKPSRDICQRGTSLTIQCQVDSQVTMMFWYRQQPGQSLTLIATANQGSEATYESGFVIDKFPISRPNLTFSTLTVSNMSPEDSSIYLCSVAVSETQYFGPGTRLLVL.

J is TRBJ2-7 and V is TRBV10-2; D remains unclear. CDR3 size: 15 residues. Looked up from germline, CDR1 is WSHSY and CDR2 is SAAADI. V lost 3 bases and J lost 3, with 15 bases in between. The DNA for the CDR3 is TGCGCCAGCAGTGACCTGGGGTCGGTCCACTACGAGCAGTACTTC. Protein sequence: CASSDLGSVHYEQYF.

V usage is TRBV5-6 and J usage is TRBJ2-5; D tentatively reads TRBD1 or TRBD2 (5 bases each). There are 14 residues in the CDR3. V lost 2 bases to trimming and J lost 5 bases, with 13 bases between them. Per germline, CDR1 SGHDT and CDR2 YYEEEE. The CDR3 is CASSFWGKPETQYF. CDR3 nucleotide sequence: TGTGCCAGCAGCTTTTGGGGGAAGCCGGAGACCCAGTACTTC.

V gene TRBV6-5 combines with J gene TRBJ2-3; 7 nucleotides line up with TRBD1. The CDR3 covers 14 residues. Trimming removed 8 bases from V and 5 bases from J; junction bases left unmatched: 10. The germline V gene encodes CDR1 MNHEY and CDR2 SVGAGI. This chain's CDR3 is CASSRGRSGDTQYF. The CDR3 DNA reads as TGTGCCAGCTCTAGGGGGCGGTCGGGAGATACGCAGTATTTT.

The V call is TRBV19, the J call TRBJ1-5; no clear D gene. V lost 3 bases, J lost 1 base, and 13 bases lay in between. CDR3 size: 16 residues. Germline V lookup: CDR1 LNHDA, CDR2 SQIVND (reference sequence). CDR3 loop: CASSIPRTGSNQPQHF. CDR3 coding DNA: TGTGCCAGTAGTATTCCCCGGACGGGGAGCAATCAGCCCCAGCATTTT. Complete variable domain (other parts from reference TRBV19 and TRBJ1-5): DGGITQSPKYLFRKEGQNVTLSCEQNLNHDAMYWYRQDPGQGLRLIYYSQIVNDFQKGDIAEGYSVSREKKESFPLTVTSAQKNPTAFYLCASSIPRTGSNQPQHFGDGTRLSIL.

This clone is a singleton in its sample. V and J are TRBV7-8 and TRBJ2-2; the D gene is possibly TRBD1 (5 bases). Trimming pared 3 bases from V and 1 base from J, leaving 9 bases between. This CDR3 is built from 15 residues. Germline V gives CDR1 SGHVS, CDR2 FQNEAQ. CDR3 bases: TGTGCCAGCAGCTTCCCAGGGATGAACACCGGGGAGCTGTTTTTT. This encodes CASSFPGMNTGELFF.

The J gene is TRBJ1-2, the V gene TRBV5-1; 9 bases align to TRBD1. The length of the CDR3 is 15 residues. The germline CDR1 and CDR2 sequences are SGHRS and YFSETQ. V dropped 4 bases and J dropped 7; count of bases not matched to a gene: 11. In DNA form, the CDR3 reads TGCGCCAGCAGCCCCGCCCTGGGACAGGGATTTGGCTACACCTTC. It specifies CASSPALGQGFGYTF.

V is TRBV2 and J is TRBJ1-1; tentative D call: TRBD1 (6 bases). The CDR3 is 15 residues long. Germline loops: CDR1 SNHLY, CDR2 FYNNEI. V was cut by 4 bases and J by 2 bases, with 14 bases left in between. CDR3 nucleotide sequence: TGTGCCAGCAGTGGGGCGGGGGCGCAAAACACTGAAGCTTTCTTT. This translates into CASSGAGAQNTEAFF.

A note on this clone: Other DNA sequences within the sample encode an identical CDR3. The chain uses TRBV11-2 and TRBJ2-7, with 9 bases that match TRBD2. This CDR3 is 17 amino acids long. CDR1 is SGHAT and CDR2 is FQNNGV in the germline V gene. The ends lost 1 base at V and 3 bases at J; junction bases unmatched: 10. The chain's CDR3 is CASSLGWAGGRYYEQYF. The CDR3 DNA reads TGTGCCAGCAGCTTAGGGTGGGCGGGGGGGCGATACTACGAGCAGTACTTC.

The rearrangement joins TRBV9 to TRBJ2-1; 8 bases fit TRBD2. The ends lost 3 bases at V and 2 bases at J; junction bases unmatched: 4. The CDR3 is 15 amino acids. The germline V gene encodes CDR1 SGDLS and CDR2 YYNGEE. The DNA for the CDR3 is TGTGCCAGCAGCGGCGCGGGGGGCCCCTACAATGAGCAGTTCTTC. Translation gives CASSGAGGPYNEQFF.

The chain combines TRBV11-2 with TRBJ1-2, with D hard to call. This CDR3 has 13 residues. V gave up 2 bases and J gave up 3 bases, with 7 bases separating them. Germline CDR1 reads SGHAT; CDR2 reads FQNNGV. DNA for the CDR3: TGTGCCAGCAGCTTATCTCCCTACTATGGCTACACCTTC. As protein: CASSLSPYYGYTF.

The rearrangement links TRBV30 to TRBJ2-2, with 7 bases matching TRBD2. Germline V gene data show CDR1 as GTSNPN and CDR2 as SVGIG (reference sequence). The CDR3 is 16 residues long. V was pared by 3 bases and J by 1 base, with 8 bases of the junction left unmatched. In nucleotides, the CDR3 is TGTGCCTGGAGCCTGGGGGGGAAGATGAACACCGGGGAGCTGTTTTTT. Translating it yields CAWSLGGKMNTGELFF. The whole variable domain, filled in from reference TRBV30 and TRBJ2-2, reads SQTIHQWPATLVQPVGSPLSLECTVEGTSNPNLYWYRQAAGRGLQLLFYSVGIGQISSEVPQNLSASRPQDRQFILSSKKLLLSDSGFYLCAWSLGGKMNTGELFFGEGSRLTVL.

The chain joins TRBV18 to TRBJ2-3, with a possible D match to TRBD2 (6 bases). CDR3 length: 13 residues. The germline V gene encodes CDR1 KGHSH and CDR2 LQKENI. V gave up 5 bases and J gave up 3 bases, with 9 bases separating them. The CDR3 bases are TGTGCCAGCTCAACGGGGAGGACAGATACGCAGTATTTT. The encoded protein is CASSTGRTDTQYF. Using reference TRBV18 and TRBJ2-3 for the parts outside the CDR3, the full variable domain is NAGVMQNPRHLVRRRGQEARLRCSPMKGHSHVYWYRQLPEEGLKFMVYLQKENIIDESGMPKERFSAEFPKEGPSILRIQQVVRGDSAAYFCASSTGRTDTQYFGPGTRLTVL.

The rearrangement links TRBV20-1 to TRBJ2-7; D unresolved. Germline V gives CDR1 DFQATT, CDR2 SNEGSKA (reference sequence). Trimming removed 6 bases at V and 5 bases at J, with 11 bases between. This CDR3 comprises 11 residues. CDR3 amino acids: CSAPIVDEQYF. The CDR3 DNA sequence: TGCAGTGCCCCGATCGTGGACGAGCAGTACTTC.

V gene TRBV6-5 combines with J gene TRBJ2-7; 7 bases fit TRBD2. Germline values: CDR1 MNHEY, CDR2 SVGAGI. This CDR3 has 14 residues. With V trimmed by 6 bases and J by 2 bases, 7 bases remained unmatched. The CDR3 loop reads CASRRGGDAYEQYF. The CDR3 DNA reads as TGTGCCAGCAGGAGGGGAGGGGACGCCTACGAGCAGTACTTC.

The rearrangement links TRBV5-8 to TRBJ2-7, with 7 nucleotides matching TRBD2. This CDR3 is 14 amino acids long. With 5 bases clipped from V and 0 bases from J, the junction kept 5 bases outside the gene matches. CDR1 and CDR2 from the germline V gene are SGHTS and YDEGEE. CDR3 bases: TGTGCCAGCAGGTCACTAGCGATCTCCTACGAGCAGTACTTC. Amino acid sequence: CASRSLAISYEQYF.

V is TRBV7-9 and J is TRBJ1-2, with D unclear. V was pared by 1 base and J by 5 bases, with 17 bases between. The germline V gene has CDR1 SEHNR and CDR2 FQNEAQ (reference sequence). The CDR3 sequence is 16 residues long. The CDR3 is CASSLELGVSSYGYTF. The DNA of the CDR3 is TGTGCCAGCAGCTTAGAGCTGGGTGTCTCGAGTTATGGCTACACCTTC.

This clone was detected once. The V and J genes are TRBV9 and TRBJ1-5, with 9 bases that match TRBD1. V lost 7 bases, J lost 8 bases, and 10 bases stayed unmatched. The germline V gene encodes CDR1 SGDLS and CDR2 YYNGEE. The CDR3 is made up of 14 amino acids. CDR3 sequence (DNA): TGTGCCAGCGGAGACGGACAGGGGCGTGAGCCCCAGCATTTT. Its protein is CASGDGQGREPQHF.